The clone carrying this T cell receptor beta chain was observed a few times. A J-beta primer mix and a sample-barcoded 5' primer were used in a second PCR of about 7 to 12 cycles. MiXCR, run by TCRdb on the 5' RACE reads, gives a single entry per CDR3 protein. The profile shows more than 550,000 distinct CDR3 sequences, 22% of them singletons. This record belongs to a study of blood T cells in healthy people across ages. Trimming removed 3 bases from V and 2 bases from J; junction bases left unmatched: 6. The CDR3 consists of 15 residues. Per germline, CDR1 SGHRS and CDR2 YFSETQ. The receptor comes from a man in his 70s in good health. Sample: blood. The chain carries TRBV5-1 and TRBJ2-3, with 7 bases aligning to TRBD2. CDR3 protein: CASSYYGGTTDTQYF. CDR3 nucleotides: TGCGCCAGCAGCTACTACGGGGGGACCACAGATACGCAGTATTTT.